This TCR beta chain derives from a study of blood T cell repertoires in COVID-19. Study as a whole: Italy, Spain and the United States were the sources of the convalescent and acute COVID-19 samples. Sample material is recorded as cDNA or gDNA derived from T cells, B-cell-depleted T cells, or PBMCs.

This clone was found a few times. Only in-frame clones appear in the TCRdb table, and some are missing; sequencing was by immunoSEQ multiplex PCR. The sample lists 150,000 to 200,000 clones; roughly 81% were seen once. The sample comprised peripheral blood. This TCR derives from a woman aged 45-65 years with COVID-19, enrolled during active disease.

CDR3 loop: CASSLKVAVTDTQYF. The CDR3 DNA sequence: TGTGCCAGCAGTTTAAAAGTCGCGGTCACAGATACGCAGTATTTT. The V gene is TRBV27, the J gene TRBJ2-3; D gene ambiguous. V dropped 2 bases and J dropped 2 bases, with 11 bases sitting between them. The CDR3 has 15 amino acids. From germline, CDR1 is MNHEY and CDR2 SMNVEV (reference sequence).